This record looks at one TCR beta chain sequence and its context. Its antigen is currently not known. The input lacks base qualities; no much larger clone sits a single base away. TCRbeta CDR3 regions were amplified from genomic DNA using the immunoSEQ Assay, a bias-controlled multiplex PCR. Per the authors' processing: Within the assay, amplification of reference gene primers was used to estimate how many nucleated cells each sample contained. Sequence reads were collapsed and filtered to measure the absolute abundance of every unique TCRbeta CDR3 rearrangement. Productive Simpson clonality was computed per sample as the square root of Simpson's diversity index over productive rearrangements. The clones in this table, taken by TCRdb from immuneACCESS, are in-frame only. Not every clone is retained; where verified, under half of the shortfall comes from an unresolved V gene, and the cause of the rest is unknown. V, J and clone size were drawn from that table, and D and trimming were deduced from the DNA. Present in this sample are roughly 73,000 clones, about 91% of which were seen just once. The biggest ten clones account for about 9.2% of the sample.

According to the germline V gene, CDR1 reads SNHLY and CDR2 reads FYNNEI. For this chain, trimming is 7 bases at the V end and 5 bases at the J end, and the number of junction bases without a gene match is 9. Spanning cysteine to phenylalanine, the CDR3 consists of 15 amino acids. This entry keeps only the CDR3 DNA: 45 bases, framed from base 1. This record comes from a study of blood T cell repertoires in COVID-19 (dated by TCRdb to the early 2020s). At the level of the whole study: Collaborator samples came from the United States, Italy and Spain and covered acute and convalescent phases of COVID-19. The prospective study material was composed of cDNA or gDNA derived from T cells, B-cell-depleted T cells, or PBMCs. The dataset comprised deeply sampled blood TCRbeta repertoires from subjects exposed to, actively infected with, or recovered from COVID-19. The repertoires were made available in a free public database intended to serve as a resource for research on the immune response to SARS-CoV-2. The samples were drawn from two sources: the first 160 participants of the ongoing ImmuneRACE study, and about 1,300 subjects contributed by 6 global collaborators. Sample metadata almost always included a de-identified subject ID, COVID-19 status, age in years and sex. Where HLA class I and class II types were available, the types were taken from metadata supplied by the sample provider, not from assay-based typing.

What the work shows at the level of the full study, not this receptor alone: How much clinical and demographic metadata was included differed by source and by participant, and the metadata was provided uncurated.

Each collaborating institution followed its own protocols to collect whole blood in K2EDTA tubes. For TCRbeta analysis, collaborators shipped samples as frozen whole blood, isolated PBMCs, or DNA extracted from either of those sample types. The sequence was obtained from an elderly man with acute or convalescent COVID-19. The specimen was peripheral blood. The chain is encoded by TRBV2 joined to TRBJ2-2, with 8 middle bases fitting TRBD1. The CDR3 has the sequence CASTPDRALTGELFF. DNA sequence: TGTGCCAGCACTCCGGACAGGGCTTTAACCGGGGAGCTGTTTTTT.